This T cell receptor beta chain was recorded in a study of early T cells in non-severe SARS-CoV-2 infection. The TCR library protocol was used to attach unique molecular identifiers. These identifiers were attached to individual cDNA molecules. TCRdb independently ran MiXCR on the 5' RACE reads; one entry per CDR3 protein. The sample contains about 26,000 distinct CDR3 sequences, roughly 4.1% of which appear only once. This clonotype has ten or more counts. The antigen remains unidentified. The germline V gene has CDR1 LGHNT and CDR2 FRNRAP. Unmatched junction bases numbered 4, after V lost 4 bases and J lost 0 bases. There are 15 residues in the CDR3. Study-level findings and limits: Anti-spike CD8 responses were favored by VDJdb matching, which missed private and CD4 specificities.

This sequence originates from an adult who was a healthcare worker with PCR-confirmed SARS-CoV-2 infection or an uninfected control (not recorded which). The sample consisted of whole blood. The rearrangement joins TRBV12-5 to TRBJ2-5; 8 bases fit TRBD1. CDR3 in amino acids: CASGSGTGHQETQYF. Written as DNA, the CDR3 is TGTGCTAGTGGTTCCGGGACAGGCCACCAAGAGACCCAGTACTTC. Complete variable domain (other parts from reference TRBV12-5 and TRBJ2-5): DARVTQTPRHKVTEMGQEVTMRCQPILGHNTVFWYRQTMMQGLELLAYFRNRAPLDDSGMPKDRFSAEMPDATLATLKIQPSEPRDSAVYFCASGSGTGHQETQYFGPGTRLLVL.